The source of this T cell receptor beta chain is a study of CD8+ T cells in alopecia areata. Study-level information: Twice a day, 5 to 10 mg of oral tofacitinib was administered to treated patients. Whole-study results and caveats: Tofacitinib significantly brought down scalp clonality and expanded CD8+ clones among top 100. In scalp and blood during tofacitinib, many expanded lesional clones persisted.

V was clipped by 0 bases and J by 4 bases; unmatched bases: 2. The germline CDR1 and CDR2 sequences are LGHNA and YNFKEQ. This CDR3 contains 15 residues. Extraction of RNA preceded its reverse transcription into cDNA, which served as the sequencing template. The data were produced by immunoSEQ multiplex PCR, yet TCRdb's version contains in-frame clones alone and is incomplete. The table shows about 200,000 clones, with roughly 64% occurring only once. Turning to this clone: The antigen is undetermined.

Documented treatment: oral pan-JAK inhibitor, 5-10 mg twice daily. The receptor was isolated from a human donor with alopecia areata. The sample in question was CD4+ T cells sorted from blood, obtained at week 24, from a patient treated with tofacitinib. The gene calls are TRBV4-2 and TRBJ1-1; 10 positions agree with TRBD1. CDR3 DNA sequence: TGTGCCAGCAGCCAAGACCGGGACAGGGGCACTGAAGCTTTCTTT. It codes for CASSQDRDRGTEAFF.